This T cell receptor beta chain was obtained from a study of cytomegalovirus exposure and HLA in healthy donors. This clone was observed a few times. This CDR3 is built from 15 residues. V lost 0 bases and J lost 2, with 11 bases in between. CDR1 is MNHEY, CDR2 SVGAGI, per germline. Vbeta (60) and Jbeta (13) primers were used in the PCR. The assay was immunoSEQ multiplex PCR, and TCRdb's table has in-frame clones only and misses some. The sample has around 130,000 clones, 80% seen once; the top ten hold 5% to 5.5%. The chain is built from TRBV6-5 and TRBJ2-7; tentative D call: TRBD1 (5 bases). The sequence was obtained from a man between 25 and 39 years old in good health and CMV-seronegative. Sequenced input: PBMCs. CDR3 amino acids: CASSYSLTAPYEQYF. The CDR3 DNA sequence: TGTGCCAGCAGTTACTCTTTGACAGCTCCCTACGAGCAGTACTTC.